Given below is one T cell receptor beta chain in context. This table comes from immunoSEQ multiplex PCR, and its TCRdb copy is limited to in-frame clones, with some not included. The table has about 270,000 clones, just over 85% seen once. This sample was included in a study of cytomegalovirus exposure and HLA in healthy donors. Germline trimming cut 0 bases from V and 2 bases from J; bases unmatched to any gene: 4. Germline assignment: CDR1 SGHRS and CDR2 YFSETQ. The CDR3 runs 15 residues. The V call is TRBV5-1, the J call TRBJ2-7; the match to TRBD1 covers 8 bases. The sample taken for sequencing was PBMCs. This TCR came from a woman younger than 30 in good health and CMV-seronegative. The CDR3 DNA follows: TGCGCCAGCAGCTTGGCCCCGGACAGGGCCTACGAGCAGTACTTC. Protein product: CASSLAPDRAYEQYF.